This T cell receptor (beta chain) was found in a study of CD8+ T cells in alopecia areata. Sequencing templates came from extracted RNA that was reverse transcribed into cDNA. Sequencing used immunoSEQ multiplex PCR; TCRdb keeps in-frame clones, though not all of them. The table records around 270,000 clones, 58% of them present only once. Per germline, CDR1 MGHDK and CDR2 SYGVNS. The CDR3 covers 15 residues. V lost 3 bases and J 6 bases, leaving 14 bases between the germline ends. The sample's treatment: oral pan-JAK inhibitor, 5-10 mg twice daily. The rearrangement joins TRBV25-1 to TRBJ1-4; a possible D gene is TRBD1 (6 bases). The source of this sequence is a human donor with alopecia areata. Sequencing used CD4+ T cells sorted from blood, obtained at week 24, from a patient treated with tofacitinib. This chain's CDR3 is CASSDPSGVDEKLFF. The CDR3 DNA is TGTGCCAGCAGTGATCCGTCAGGGGTGGATGAAAAACTGTTTTTT.